These T cell receptor beta chains were read from a single sample in a study of T cell responses to AZD1222 COVID-19 vaccine. Clones were sequenced by immunoSEQ multiplex PCR, and TCRdb holds only the in-frame ones, with some missing. The data show about 130,000 clones, 89% seen once. The source was peripheral blood, collected on day 0 of AZD1222 vaccination. These TCRs come from an adult in good health. The CDR3 runs from the conserved cysteine through the conserved F or W. The D gene is left open where the match is weak. Size is stated for part of the rows, as once, few or many counts, or as a class when the clone is expanded.

cdr3_nt cdr3_aa d_call v_call cdr3_length clone_size j_call
TGTGCCAGTAGTATGACTAGCGGGAGGGGGACCGGGGAGCTGTTTTTT CASSMTSGRGTGELFF TRBD2 TRBV19 16 NA TRBJ2-2
TGCGCCAGCAGGGACAGGGGAACGAACCAGCCCCAGCATTTT CASRDRGTNQPQHF TRBD1 TRBV10-2 14 NA TRBJ1-5
TGTGCCTGGAGGGAGGGGGGGTCTGCTGAAAAACTGTTTTTT CAWREGGSAEKLFF NA TRBV30 14 NA TRBJ1-4
TGTGCCAGCAGCTTAAGACAGGGCCACGAGCAGTACTTC CASSLRQGHEQYF TRBD1 TRBV7-2 13 NA TRBJ2-7
TGTGCCAGTTGTCTATCAGTCAACAATCAGCCCCAGCATTTT CASCLSVNNQPQHF NA TRBV19 14 NA TRBJ1-5
TGTGCCAGCAGTCCGTGGGTCGGGTATGCGTCGAACACTGAAGCTTTCTTT CASSPWVGYASNTEAFF NA TRBV27 17 NA TRBJ1-1
TGTGCCAGCAGCCCCGGGACAGGGAACACCGGGGAGCTGTTTTTT CASSPGTGNTGELFF TRBD1 TRBV5-5 15 NA TRBJ2-2
TGTGCCAGCAGCCTCTGGGACATTGGCAATCAGCCCCAGCATTTT CASSLWDIGNQPQHF NA TRBV7-3 15 NA TRBJ1-5
TGTGCCAGTAGTTTAACAGGGGGCGGCTCCTACGAGCAGTACTTC CASSLTGGGSYEQYF TRBD1 TRBV19 15 NA TRBJ2-7
TGTGCCAGCAGACACAGGTTTTACTCCTACGAGCAGTACTTC CASRHRFYSYEQYF NA TRBV2 14 few TRBJ2-7
TGTGCCAGCTCACCATGGACAGCAAACACCGGGGAGCTGTTTTTT CASSPWTANTGELFF NA TRBV18 15 NA TRBJ2-2
TGTGCCAGCAGTTCCCGAGACAGGGCCAATCAGCCCCAGCATTTT CASSSRDRANQPQHF TRBD1 TRBV27 15 once TRBJ1-5
TGTGCCAGCAGCTTCCGTGGGACAGGGGCTGAAAAACTGTTTTTT CASSFRGTGAEKLFF TRBD1 TRBV5-6 15 NA TRBJ1-4
TGTGCCATCAGTGAGGCGGGTGGCTACACCTTC CAISEAGGYTF NA TRBV10-3 11 NA TRBJ1-2
TGTGCCAGCAGTTTCCACGCGGGGTACAATGAGCAGTTCTTC CASSFHAGYNEQFF NA TRBV6-2/TRBV6-3 14 NA TRBJ2-1
TGTGCCAGCAGCCCCGACAGGAATCAGCCCCAGCATTTT CASSPDRNQPQHF NA TRBV6-5 13 NA TRBJ1-5
TGTGCCAGCAGCCCAAGACAGGGGTTATCGGACACCATATATTTT CASSPRQGLSDTIYF TRBD1 TRBV7-2 15 NA TRBJ1-3
TGTGCCAGCAGTGCCGGACTACATTCCTACGAGCAGTACTTC CASSAGLHSYEQYF NA TRBV6-2/TRBV6-3 14 NA TRBJ2-7
TGTGCCAGCAGCCGTGCAGGGAGGACTAATGAAAAACTGTTTTTT CASSRAGRTNEKLFF NA TRBV5-6 15 NA TRBJ1-4
TGTGCCAGCAGCTCAAATAGCGGGAGCGAGCAGTACTTC CASSSNSGSEQYF TRBD2 TRBV7-7 13 NA TRBJ2-7
TGTGCCAGTAGTATAAGGCAGAAGAACACTGAAGCTTTCTTT CASSIRQKNTEAFF NA TRBV19 14 NA TRBJ1-1
TGTGCCAGCAGTCCACAGGTCCTAGCCCCGTTATACGAGCAGTACTTC CASSPQVLAPLYEQYF NA TRBV6-6 16 NA TRBJ2-7
TGTGCCTGCGCGGGGCAGCATCAGCCCCAGCATTTT CACAGQHQPQHF NA TRBV2 12 once TRBJ1-5
TGTGCCAGTAGTATAGATCGGGACTTCCAAGAGACCCAGTACTTC CASSIDRDFQETQYF NA TRBV19 15 NA TRBJ2-5
TGTGCCAGCAGGGACCGGGACAGTTCCCTAAATTCACCCCTCCACTTT CASRDRDSSLNSPLHF TRBD1 TRBV25-1 16 NA TRBJ1-6
TGCAGCGGGAGGGGACAGGGGAACACTGAAGCTTTCTTT CSGRGQGNTEAFF TRBD1 TRBV29-1 13 NA TRBJ1-1
TGTGCCAGCAGCCAAGTTACAGGGTCAAGGGAAAAACTGTTTTTT CASSQVTGSREKLFF NA TRBV3-1/TRBV3-2 15 once TRBJ1-4
TGTGCCAGTAGCCCCGGCGGCACTGAAGCTTTCTTT CASSPGGTEAFF NA TRBV19 12 NA TRBJ1-1
TGTGCCAGCAGCTTGGCAGGGGAGAGACTGCACACTGAAGCTTTCTTT CASSLAGERLHTEAFF NA TRBV7-3 16 NA TRBJ1-1
TGTGCCAGCAGTTACCCCCGGGACGCCTACGAGCAGTACTTC CASSYPRDAYEQYF NA TRBV28 14 NA TRBJ2-7
TGTGCCAGCAGCTTGGACAGATTCTACTACGAGCAGTACTTC CASSLDRFYYEQYF NA TRBV21-1 14 NA TRBJ2-7
TGTGCCAGCAGCTTCGGACAGGGGTCCGCTGAAGCTTTCTTT CASSFGQGSAEAFF TRBD1 TRBV7-9 14 NA TRBJ1-1
TGTGCCAGCAGCTTCGACAGGGGGGCCTACGAGCAGTACTTC CASSFDRGAYEQYF TRBD1 TRBV7-2 14 NA TRBJ2-7
TGCGCCAGCAGCTCGGAAGGGAGCGAGCAGTACTTC CASSSEGSEQYF NA TRBV5-1 12 NA TRBJ2-7
TGTGCCAGCAGCTGGGCAGGGAGGAGGGATACGCAGTATTTT CASSWAGRRDTQYF NA TRBV11-3 14 NA TRBJ2-3
TGCGCCAGCGGAAGGACTAGCGATGCCTACAATGAGCAGTTCTTC CASGRTSDAYNEQFF TRBD2 TRBV5-1 15 NA TRBJ2-1
TGCGCCAGCAGCCAAGCTGCTGGGGCCAACGTCCTGACTTTC CASSQAAGANVLTF NA TRBV4-3 14 NA TRBJ2-6
TGTGCCAGCAGCCCACTCACCATACCTAGCGGGAGTGCCGGGGAGCTGTTTTTT CASSPLTIPSGSAGELFF TRBD2 TRBV5-6 18 NA TRBJ2-2
TGTGCCAGCAGCGTAGTCGCTCGCACAGATACGCAGTATTTT CASSVVARTDTQYF NA TRBV9 14 NA TRBJ2-3
TGTGCCAGTAGTCCCCCTTCCGGACGGGCTAGCGGGAGATACGAGCAGTACTTC CASSPPSGRASGRYEQYF TRBD2 TRBV19 18 NA TRBJ2-7